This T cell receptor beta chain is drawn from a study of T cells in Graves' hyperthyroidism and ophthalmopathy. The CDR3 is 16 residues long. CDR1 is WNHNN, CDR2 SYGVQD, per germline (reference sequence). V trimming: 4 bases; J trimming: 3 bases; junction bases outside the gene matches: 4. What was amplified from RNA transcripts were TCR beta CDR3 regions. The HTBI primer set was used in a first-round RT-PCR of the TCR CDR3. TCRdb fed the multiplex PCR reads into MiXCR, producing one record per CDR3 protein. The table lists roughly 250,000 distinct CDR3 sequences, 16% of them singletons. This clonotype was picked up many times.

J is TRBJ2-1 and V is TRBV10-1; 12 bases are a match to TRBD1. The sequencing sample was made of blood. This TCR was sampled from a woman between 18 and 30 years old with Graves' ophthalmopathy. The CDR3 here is CASSGGTGGVYNEQFF. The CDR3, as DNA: TGCGCCAGCAGTGGGGGGACAGGGGGCGTCTACAATGAGCAGTTCTTC.